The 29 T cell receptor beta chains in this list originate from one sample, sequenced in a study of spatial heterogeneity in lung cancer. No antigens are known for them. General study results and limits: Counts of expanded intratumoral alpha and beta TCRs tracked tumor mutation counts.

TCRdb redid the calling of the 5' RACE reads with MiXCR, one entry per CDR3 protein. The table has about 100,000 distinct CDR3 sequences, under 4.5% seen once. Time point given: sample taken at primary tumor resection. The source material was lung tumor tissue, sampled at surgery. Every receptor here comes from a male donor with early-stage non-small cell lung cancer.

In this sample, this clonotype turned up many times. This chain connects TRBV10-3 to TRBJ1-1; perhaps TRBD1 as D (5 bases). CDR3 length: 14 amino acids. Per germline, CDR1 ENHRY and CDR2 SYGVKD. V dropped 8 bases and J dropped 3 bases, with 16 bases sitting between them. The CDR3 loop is CAIGRTQRDTEAFF. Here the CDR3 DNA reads TGTGCCATCGGGAGGACACAGAGAGACACTGAAGCTTTCTTT.

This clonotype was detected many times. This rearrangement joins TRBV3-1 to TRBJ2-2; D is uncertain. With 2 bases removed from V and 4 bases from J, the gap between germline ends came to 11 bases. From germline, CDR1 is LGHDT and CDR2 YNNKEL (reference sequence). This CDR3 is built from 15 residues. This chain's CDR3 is CASSQFGGSTGELFF. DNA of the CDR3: TGTGCCAGCAGCCAATTCGGTGGTAGCACCGGGGAGCTGTTTTTT. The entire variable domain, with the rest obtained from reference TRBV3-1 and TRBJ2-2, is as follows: DTAVSQTPKYLVTQMGNDKSIKCEQNLGHDTMYWYKQDSKKFLKIMFSYNNKELIINETVPNRFSPKSPDKAHLNLHINSLELGDSAVYFCASSQFGGSTGELFFGEGSRLTVL.

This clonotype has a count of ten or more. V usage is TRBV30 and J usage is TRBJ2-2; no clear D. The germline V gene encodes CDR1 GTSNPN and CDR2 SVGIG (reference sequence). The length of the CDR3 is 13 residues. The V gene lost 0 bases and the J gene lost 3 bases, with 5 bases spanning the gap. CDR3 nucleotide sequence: TGTGCCTGGAGTGTATTTGACACCGGGGAGCTGTTTTTT. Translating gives CAWSVFDTGELFF.

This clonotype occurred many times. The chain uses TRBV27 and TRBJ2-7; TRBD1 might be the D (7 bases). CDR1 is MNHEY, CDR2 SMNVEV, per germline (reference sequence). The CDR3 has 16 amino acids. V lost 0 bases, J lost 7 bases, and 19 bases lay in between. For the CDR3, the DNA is TGTGCCAGCAGTTTATCCGTCACGGAGGGGGCGTATGAGCAGTACTTC. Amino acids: CASSLSVTEGAYEQYF.

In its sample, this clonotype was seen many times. CDR3 sequence (DNA): TGTGCCAGCAGCCCCAGGGTTGCAGATACGCAGTATTTT. It codes for CASSPRVADTQYF. The rearrangement uses TRBV7-9 and TRBJ2-3, with D possibly TRBD1 on 5 matching bases. With 5 bases removed from V and 4 bases from J, the gap between germline ends came to 10 bases. Germline V gives CDR1 SEHNR, CDR2 FQNEAQ (reference sequence). This CDR3 region has 13 residues.

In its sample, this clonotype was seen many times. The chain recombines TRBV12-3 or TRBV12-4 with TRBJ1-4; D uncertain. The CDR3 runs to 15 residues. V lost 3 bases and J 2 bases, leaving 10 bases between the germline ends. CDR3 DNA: TGTGCCAGCAGTTTGACCAGCTTCACTAATGAAAAACTGTTTTTT. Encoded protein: CASSLTSFTNEKLFF.

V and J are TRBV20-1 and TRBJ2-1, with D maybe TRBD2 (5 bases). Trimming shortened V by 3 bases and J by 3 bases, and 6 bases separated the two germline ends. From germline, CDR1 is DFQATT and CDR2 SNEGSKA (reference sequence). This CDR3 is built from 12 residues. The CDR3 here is CSARDFYNEQFF. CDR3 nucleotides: TGCAGTGCTAGGGACTTCTACAATGAGCAGTTCTTC.

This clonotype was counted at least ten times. CDR3 sequence (DNA): TGTGCCAGCAGCCTAAAGGGACAGGGCGTTCACGAGCAGTACTTC. It codes for CASSLKGQGVHEQYF. The chain employs TRBV7-9 and TRBJ2-7; 9 bases are a match to TRBD1. V trimming: 5 bases; J trimming: 5 bases; junction bases outside the gene matches: 10. From germline, CDR1 is SEHNR and CDR2 FQNEAQ (reference sequence). The CDR3 runs to 15 residues.

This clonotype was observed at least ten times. The CDR3 loop is CASSPEGTTYEQYF. Written as DNA, the CDR3 is TGTGCCAGCAGCCCCGAGGGGACAACCTACGAGCAGTACTTC. V is TRBV3-1 and J is TRBJ2-7; D perhaps matches TRBD1 (6 bases). The CDR3 extends over 14 amino acids. V shed 4 bases and J shed 2 bases, with 12 bases lying between them. Germline lookup yields CDR1 LGHDT and CDR2 YNNKEL (reference sequence).

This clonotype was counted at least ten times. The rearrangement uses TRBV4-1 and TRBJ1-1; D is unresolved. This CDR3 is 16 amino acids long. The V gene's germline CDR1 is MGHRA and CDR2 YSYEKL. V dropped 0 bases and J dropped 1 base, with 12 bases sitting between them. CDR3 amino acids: CASSQEGRGGNTEAFF. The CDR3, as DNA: TGCGCCAGCAGCCAAGAGGGAAGAGGAGGGAACACTGAAGCTTTCTTT.

The CDR3 nucleotides read TGCAGCGCCAGGACGGGGACAAAGAAAGAGGGCTACACCTTC. As protein: CSARTGTKKEGYTF. The rearrangement uses TRBV29-1 and TRBJ1-2; the D gene is possibly TRBD1 (6 bases). Germline V gene data show CDR1 as SQVTM and CDR2 as ANQGSEA. CDR3 length: 14 residues. Trimming took 7 bases from V and 8 from J, leaving 23 bases between them.

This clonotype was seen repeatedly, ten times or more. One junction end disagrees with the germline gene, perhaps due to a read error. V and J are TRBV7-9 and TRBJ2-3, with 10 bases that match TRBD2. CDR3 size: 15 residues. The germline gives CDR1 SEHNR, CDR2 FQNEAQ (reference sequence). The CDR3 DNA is TGTGCCAGCAGCCTAGCGGGAGTTCGCACAGATACGCAGTATTTT. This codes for CASSLAGVRTDTQYF.

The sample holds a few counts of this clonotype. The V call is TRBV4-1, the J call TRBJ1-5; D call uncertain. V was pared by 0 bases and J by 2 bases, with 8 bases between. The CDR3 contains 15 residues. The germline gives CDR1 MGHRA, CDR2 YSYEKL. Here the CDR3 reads CASSQDPGGNQPQHF. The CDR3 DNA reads TGCGCCAGCAGCCAAGACCCGGGCGGCAATCAGCCCCAGCATTTT.

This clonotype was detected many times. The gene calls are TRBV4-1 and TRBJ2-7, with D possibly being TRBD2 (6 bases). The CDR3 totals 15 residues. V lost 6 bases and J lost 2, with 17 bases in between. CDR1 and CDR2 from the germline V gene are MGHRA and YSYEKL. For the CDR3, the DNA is TGCGCCAGCAGTTTTCTAGGGACTCAACCCTACGAGCAGTACTTC. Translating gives CASSFLGTQPYEQYF.

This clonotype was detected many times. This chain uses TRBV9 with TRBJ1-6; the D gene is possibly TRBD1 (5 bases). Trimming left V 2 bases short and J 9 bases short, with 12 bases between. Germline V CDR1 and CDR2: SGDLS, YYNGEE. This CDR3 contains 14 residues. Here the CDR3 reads CASSVWGRGSPLHF. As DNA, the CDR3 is TGTGCCAGCAGCGTGTGGGGCCGGGGTTCACCCCTCCACTTT.

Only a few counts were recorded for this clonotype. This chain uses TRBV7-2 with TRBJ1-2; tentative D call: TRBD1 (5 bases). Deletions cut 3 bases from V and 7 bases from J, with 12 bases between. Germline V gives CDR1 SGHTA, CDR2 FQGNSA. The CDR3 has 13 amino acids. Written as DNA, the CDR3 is TGTGCCAGCAGCTTGGGGACGGCCTTTGGCTACACCTTC. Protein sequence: CASSLGTAFGYTF.

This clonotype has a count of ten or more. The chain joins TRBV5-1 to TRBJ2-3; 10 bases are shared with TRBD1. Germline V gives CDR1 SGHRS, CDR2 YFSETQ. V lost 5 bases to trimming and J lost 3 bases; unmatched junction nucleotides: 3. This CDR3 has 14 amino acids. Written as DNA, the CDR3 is TGCGCCAGCAGGGGGACAGGGGCGACAGATACGCAGTATTTT. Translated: CASRGTGATDTQYF.

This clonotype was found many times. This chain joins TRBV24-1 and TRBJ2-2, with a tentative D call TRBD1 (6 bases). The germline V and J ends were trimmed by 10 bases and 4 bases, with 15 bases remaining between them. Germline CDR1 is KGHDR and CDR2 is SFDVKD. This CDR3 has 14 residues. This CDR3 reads CATGAPSGTGELFF. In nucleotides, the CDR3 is TGTGCCACGGGGGCGCCGTCAGGCACCGGGGAGCTGTTTTTT.

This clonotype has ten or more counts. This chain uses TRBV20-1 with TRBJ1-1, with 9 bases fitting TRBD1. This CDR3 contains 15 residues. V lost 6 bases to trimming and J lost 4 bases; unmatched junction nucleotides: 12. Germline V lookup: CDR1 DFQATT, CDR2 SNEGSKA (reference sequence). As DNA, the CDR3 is TGCAGTGCCTACGGCTTACAGGGGGCGGGCACTGAAGCTTTCTTT. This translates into CSAYGLQGAGTEAFF.

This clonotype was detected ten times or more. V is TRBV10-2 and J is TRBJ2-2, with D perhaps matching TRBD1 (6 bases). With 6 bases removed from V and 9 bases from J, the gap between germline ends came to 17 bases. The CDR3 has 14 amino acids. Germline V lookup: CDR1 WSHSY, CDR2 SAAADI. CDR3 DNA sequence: TGCGCCAGCAGCCGAGACGACAGGCGGAGGGAGCTGTTTTTT. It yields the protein CASSRDDRRRELFF.

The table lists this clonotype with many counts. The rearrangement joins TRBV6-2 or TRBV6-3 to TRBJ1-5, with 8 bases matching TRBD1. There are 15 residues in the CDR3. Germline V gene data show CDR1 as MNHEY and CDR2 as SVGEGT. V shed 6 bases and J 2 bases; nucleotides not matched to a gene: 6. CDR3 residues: CASSRHRGGNQPQHF. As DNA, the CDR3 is TGTGCCAGCAGCCGTCACAGGGGGGGCAATCAGCCCCAGCATTTT.

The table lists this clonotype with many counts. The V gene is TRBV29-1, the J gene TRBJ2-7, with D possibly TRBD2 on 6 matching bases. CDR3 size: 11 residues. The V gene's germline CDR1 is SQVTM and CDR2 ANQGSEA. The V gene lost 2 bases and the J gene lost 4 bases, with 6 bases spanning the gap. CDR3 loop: CSVERGYEQYF. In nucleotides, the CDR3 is TGCAGCGTTGAACGGGGGTACGAGCAGTACTTC.

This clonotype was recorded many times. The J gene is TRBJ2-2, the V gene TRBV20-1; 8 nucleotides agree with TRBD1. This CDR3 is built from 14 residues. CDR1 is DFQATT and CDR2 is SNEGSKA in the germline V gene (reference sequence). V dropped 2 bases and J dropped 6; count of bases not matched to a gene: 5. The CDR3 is CSARHGTGAGELFF. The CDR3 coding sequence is TGCAGTGCTAGACACGGGACAGGAGCCGGGGAGCTGTTTTTT.

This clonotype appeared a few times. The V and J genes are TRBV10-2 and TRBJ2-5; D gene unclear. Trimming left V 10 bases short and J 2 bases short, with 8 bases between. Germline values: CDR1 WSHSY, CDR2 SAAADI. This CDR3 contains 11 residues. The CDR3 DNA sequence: TGCGCCACCGGACGGCAAGAGACCCAGTACTTC. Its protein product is CATGRQETQYF.

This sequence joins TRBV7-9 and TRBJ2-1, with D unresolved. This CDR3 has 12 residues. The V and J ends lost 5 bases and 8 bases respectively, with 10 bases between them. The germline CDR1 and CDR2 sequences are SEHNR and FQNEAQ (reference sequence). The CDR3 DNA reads TGTGCCAGCAGCCCCGCCACCTATGAGCAGTTCTTC. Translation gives CASSPATYEQFF.

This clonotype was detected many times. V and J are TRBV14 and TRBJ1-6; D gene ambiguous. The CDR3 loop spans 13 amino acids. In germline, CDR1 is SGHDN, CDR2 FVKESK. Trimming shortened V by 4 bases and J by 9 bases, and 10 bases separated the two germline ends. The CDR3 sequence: CASSPGAASPLHF. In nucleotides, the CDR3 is TGTGCCAGCAGCCCCGGTGCGGCTTCACCCCTCCACTTT.

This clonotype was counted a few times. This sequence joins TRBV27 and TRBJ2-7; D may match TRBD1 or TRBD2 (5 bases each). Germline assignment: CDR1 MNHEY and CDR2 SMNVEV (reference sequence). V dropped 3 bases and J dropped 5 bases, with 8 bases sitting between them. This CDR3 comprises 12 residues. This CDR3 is CASSLRGDEQYF. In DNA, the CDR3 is TGTGCCAGCAGTTTGAGGGGCGACGAGCAGTACTTC.

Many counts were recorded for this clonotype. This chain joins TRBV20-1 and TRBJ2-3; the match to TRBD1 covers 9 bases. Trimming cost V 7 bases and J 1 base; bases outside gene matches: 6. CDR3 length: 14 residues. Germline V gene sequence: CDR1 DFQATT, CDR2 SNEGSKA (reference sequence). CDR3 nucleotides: TGCAGTGGAGTCCGGGACAGGGGCACAGATACGCAGTATTTT. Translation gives CSGVRDRGTDTQYF.

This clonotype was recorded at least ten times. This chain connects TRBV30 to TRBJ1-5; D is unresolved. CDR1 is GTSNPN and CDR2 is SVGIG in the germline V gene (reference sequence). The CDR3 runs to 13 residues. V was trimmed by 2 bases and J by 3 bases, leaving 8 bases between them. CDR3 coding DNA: TGTGCCTGGAGTTTTGGGGACAATCAGCCCCAGCATTTT. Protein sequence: CAWSFGDNQPQHF. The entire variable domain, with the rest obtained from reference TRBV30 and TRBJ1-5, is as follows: SQTIHQWPATLVQPVGSPLSLECTVEGTSNPNLYWYRQAAGRGLQLLFYSVGIGQISSEVPQNLSASRPQDRQFILSSKKLLLSDSGFYLCAWSFGDNQPQHFGDGTRLSIL.